This T cell receptor beta chain was identified during a study of response to subunit inactivated influenza vaccine. V lost 4 bases, J lost 7 bases, and 6 bases stayed unmatched. This CDR3 is 13 amino acids long. CDR1 and CDR2 (germline): ENHRY, SYGVKD. Each CDR3 protein gets one entry after TCRdb re-called the RT-PCR reads with MiXCR. Found here are 650,000 to 850,000 distinct CDR3 sequences, around 13% of them singletons; the top ten hold 5.5% to 7%. Sequences were derived from PBMCs from blood, sampled around 15 days before vaccination. The sequence was collected from a man over 45 who received an inactivated influenza vaccine. This rearrangement joins TRBV10-3 to TRBJ1-1; 7 nucleotides line up with TRBD1. The CDR3 DNA follows: TGTGCCATCAGTGTCCAGGGGGGGTATGAAGCTTTCTTT. It specifies CAISVQGGYEAFF.